The rows below give T cell receptor beta chains drawn from one sample of a study of cytomegalovirus exposure and HLA in healthy donors. This table comes from immunoSEQ multiplex PCR, and its TCRdb copy is limited to in-frame clones, with some not included. The sample has about 140,000 clones; about 80% are singletons. The sequencing input was PBMCs. Receptor source: a middle-aged woman in good health and CMV-seronegative. CDR3s include the opening cysteine and the closing phenylalanine or tryptophan. A D gene is named only where the DNA matches it firmly. Clone size is given for some rows only: seen once, a few or many times, or a class if the clone is expanded.

J	length	size	V	D	DNA	CDR3
TRBJ2-1	18	-	TRBV11-2	TRBD2	TGTGCCAGCAGCTTAGGGTCCTCTAGCGGGAGCTCCTACAATGAGCAGTTCTTC	CASSLGSSSGSSYNEQFF
TRBJ2-4	19	-	TRBV7-2	TRBD1	TGTGCCAGCAGCTTAGACTGGACAGGGTACTCCCTAGCCAAAAACATTCAGTACTTC	CASSLDWTGYSLAKNIQYF
TRBJ1-6	17	-	TRBV4-3	-	TGCGCCAGCAGCCAAGAATTCTCAGGCCACGGTAATTCACCCCTCCACTTT	CASSQEFSGHGNSPLHF
TRBJ1-2	16	-	TRBV25-1	TRBD1	TGTGCCAGCAGTGACCCTCGGACAGGGGGCGTCTATGGCTACACCTTC	CASSDPRTGGVYGYTF
TRBJ2-5	14	-	TRBV7-3	TRBD2	TGTGCCAGCAGCTTAAGACTAGCTGATCAGACCCAGTACTTC	CASSLRLADQTQYF
TRBJ2-7	14	-	TRBV5-1	TRBD2	TGCGCCAGCAGCAGGACTAGCGGGAGTCTCGAGCAGTACTTC	CASSRTSGSLEQYF
TRBJ1-2	13	few	TRBV6-4	TRBD1	TGTGCCAGCAGTGAGGGACAGACCTATGGCTACACCTTC	CASSEGQTYGYTF
TRBJ1-2	15	-	TRBV4-2	-	TGTGCCAGCAGCCAAGGTGGCTCGCAAAGCTATGGCTACACCTTC	CASSQGGSQSYGYTF
TRBJ2-2	16	-	TRBV2	TRBD1	TGTGCCAGCAGTAAGACAGGGGAAAGTCTCACCGGGGAGCTGTTTTTT	CASSKTGESLTGELFF
TRBJ2-5	13	-	TRBV7-2	-	TGTGCCAGCAGCTTAGAGAGGTGGGAGACCCAGTACTTC	CASSLERWETQYF
TRBJ2-1	15	-	TRBV10-1	TRBD1	TGCGCCAGCAGTGAGGACAGGGCGTGGGTCAATGAGCAGTTCTTC	CASSEDRAWVNEQFF
TRBJ1-1	14	-	TRBV4-1	-	TGCGCCAGCAGCCAGCGGACACTGAACACTGAAGCTTTCTTT	CASSQRTLNTEAFF
TRBJ2-1	17	-	TRBV11-2	-	TGTGCCAGCAGCCCTTGGGCGGGGATCCTGATGGTTAATGAGCAGTTCTTC	CASSPWAGILMVNEQFF
TRBJ2-2	17	-	TRBV5-6	TRBD1	TGTGCCAGCAGCTTGCAGGGGGGACAGGACAACACCGGGGAGCTGTTTTTT	CASSLQGGQDNTGELFF
TRBJ2-1	14	once	TRBV2	TRBD1	TGTGCCAGCACACCAGGGGGCTCCTACAATGAGCAGTTCTTC	CASTPGGSYNEQFF
TRBJ2-7	13	-	TRBV11-2	-	TGTGCCAGCAGCTATGGACTGCTCTACGAGCAGTACTTC	CASSYGLLYEQYF
TRBJ1-2	13	once	TRBV5-1	TRBD1	TGCGCCAGCAGTTTGGGACAGGGACATGGCTACACCTTC	CASSLGQGHGYTF
TRBJ2-7	14	once	TRBV18	TRBD2	TGTGCCAGCTCAATTAGCCCGGGGGGACGCGAGCAGTACTTC	CASSISPGGREQYF
TRBJ1-3	15	few	TRBV14	-	TGTGCCAGCAGCCAAGAAGTGAGGCGGGGAAACACCATATATTTT	CASSQEVRRGNTIYF
TRBJ2-7	14	-	TRBV7-2	-	TGTGCCAGCAGCTTAGTAGCCCTCGACTACGAGCAGTACTTC	CASSLVALDYEQYF
TRBJ2-4	19	-	TRBV18	TRBD2	TGTGCCAGCTCACCACAAAACGGGAGGGCCGTTGAAGCCAAAAACATTCAGTACTTC	CASSPQNGRAVEAKNIQYF
TRBJ1-2	13	-	TRBV29-1	TRBD1	TGCAGCGGATGGACAGGGGGCGACTATGGCTACACCTTC	CSGWTGGDYGYTF
TRBJ2-7	13	-	TRBV27	-	TGTGCCAGCAGTTCCCGGCAGGGCTCCGAGCAGTACTTC	CASSSRQGSEQYF
TRBJ1-5	16	-	TRBV7-2	TRBD1	TGTGCCAGCAGTCTCCGTCCCGGGACAGGGGATCAGCCCCAGCATTTT	CASSLRPGTGDQPQHF
TRBJ1-5	14	few	TRBV19	-	TGTGCCAGTAGTATGCAGGATGGCAATCAGCCCCAGCATTTT	CASSMQDGNQPQHF
TRBJ1-6	13	-	TRBV30	-	TGTGCCTGGATTCCGGAGGAGAGGTCACCCCTCCACTTT	CAWIPEERSPLHF
TRBJ2-1	16	-	TRBV13	TRBD2	TGTGCCAGCAGCTGGGAGACTAGCGGGAGGGGGAATGAGCAGTTCTTC	CASSWETSGRGNEQFF
TRBJ1-2	14	once	TRBV2	-	TGTGCCAGCAGCGTGACCGGGACTCCTATTGGCTACACCTTC	CASSVTGTPIGYTF
TRBJ2-5	14	-	TRBV25-1	-	TGTGCCAGCAGTGAAGGTGGCTTGCGGGAGACCCAGTACTTC	CASSEGGLRETQYF
TRBJ1-3	17	-	TRBV11-2	TRBD1	TGTGCCAGCAGCGCGGGGCCGGGACAGGGCGTTGGAAACACCATATATTTT	CASSAGPGQGVGNTIYF
TRBJ1-2	12	-	TRBV2	-	TGTGCCAGCAGTCGGTCGGGGGTCGGCTACACCTTC	CASSRSGVGYTF
TRBJ2-7	14	-	TRBV10-3	-	TGTGCCATCAGTGGGCCCGGGGGCTCCTACGAGCAGTACTTC	CAISGPGGSYEQYF
TRBJ1-4	13	-	TRBV5-4	-	TGTGCCAGCAGCTTGTGGGGGGGTGAAAAACTGTTTTTT	CASSLWGGEKLFF
TRBJ2-7	15	-	TRBV7-9	-	TGTTCCAGCAGCTTAGTTGTGGCAGGGGCCTACGAGCAGTACTTC	CSSSLVVAGAYEQYF
TRBJ2-5	16	-	TRBV6-5	TRBD1	TGTGCCAGCAGTTACCTACCACAGGGGGCCAAAGAGACCCAGTACTTC	CASSYLPQGAKETQYF
TRBJ2-7	16	once	TRBV28	TRBD2	TGTGCCAGCAGTTTATGGTTGGCGGGAGGGTCCTACGAGCAGTACTTC	CASSLWLAGGSYEQYF
TRBJ2-1	21	-	TRBV14	TRBD1	TGTGCCAGCAGCCAAGACCTCCGGGACAGGGTGTTTAGGGGCTCCTACAATGAGCAGTTCTTC	CASSQDLRDRVFRGSYNEQFF
TRBJ2-7	14	-	TRBV28	TRBD1	TGTGCCAGCAGCTGGGACAGTTTCTCCTACGAGCAGTACTTC	CASSWDSFSYEQYF
TRBJ2-5	17	few	TRBV28	TRBD2	TGTGCCAGCAGTCCCAGACCGGGACTAAGGCTACTGGAGACCCAGTACTTC	CASSPRPGLRLLETQYF
TRBJ2-7	16	-	TRBV6-5	TRBD2	TGTGCCAGCAGTTACCTCCCGGGACTAGCGGACGGGGAGCAGTACTTC	CASSYLPGLADGEQYF
TRBJ1-1	15	-	TRBV30	-	TGTGCCTGGAGTGTAAGGGGCGTTGTGGACACTGAAGCTTTCTTT	CAWSVRGVVDTEAFF
TRBJ2-7	14	few	TRBV10-3	TRBD2	TGTGCCATCAGTGTGGGGGGGAACACCTACGAGCAGTACTTC	CAISVGGNTYEQYF
TRBJ2-2	16	once	TRBV4-1	TRBD1	TGCGCCAGCAGCCAAGGACAGGGGGCGAACACCGGGGAGCTGTTTTTT	CASSQGQGANTGELFF